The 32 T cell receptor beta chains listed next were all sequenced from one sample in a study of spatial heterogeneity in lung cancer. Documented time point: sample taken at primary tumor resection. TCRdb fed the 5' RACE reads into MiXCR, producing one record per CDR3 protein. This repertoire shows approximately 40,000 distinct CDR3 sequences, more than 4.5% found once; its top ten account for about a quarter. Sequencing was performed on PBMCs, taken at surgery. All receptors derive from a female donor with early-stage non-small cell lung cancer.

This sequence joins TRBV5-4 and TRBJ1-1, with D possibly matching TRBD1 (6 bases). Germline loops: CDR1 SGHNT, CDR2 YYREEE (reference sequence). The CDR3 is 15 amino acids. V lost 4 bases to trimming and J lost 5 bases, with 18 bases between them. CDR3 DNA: TGTGCCAGCAGCCCGCCGACGGGGGGCGGGACTGAAGCTTTCTTT. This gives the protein CASSPPTGGGTEAFF.

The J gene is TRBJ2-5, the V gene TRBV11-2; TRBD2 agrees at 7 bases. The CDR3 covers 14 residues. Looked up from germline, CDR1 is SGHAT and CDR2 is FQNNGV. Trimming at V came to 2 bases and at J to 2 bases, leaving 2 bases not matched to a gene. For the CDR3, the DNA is TGTGCCAGCAGCTTAACTAGCGTACAAGAGACCCAGTACTTC. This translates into CASSLTSVQETQYF.

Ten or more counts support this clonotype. The CDR3 protein is CASSLTSGGATDTQYF. The CDR3, as DNA: TGTGCCAGCAGTCTCACTAGCGGGGGGGCCACAGATACGCAGTATTTT. The chain joins TRBV4-2 to TRBJ2-3; 13 bases fit TRBD2. The ends lost 6 bases at V and 2 bases at J; junction bases unmatched: 5. The CDR3 runs to 16 residues. Germline CDR1 LGHNA, CDR2 YNFKEQ.

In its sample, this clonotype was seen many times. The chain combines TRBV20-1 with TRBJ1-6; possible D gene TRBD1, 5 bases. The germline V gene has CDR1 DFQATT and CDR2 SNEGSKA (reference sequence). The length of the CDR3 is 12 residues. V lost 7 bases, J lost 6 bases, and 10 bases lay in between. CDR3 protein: CSGGSGNSPLHF. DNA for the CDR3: TGCAGTGGGGGGTCGGGTAATTCACCCCTCCACTTT.

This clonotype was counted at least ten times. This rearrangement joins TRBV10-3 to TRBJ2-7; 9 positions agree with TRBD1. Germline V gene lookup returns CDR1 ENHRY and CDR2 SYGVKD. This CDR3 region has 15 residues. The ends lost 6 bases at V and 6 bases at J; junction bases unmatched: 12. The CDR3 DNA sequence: TGTGCCATCAGGGGCTCCGGGACAGGGATCGCCGAGCAGTACTTC. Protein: CAIRGSGTGIAEQYF.

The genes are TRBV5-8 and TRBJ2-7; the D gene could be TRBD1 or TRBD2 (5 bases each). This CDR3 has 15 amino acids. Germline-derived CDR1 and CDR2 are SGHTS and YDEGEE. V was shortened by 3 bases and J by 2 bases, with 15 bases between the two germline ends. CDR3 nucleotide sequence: TGTGCCAGCAGCTCCGGGACCTCGAATACCTACGAGCAGTACTTC. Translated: CASSSGTSNTYEQYF.

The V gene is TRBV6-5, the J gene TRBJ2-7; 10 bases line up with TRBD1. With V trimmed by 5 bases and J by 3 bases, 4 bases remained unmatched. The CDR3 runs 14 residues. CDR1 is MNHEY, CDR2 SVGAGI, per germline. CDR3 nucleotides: TGTGCCAGCAGTCTGCGGGACAGGGGCTACGAGCAGTACTTC. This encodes CASSLRDRGYEQYF.

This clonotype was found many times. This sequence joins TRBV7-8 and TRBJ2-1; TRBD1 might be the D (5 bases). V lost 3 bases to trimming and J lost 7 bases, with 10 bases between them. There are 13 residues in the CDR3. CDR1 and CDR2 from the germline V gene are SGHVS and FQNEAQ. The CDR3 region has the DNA TGTGCCAGCAGCTTGGACACTACGAATGAGCAGTTCTTC. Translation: CASSLDTTNEQFF.

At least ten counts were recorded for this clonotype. CDR3 protein: CASSQDQGYGYTF. The CDR3 bases are TGTGCCAGCAGCCAAGATCAGGGCTATGGCTACACCTTC. The rearrangement links TRBV14 to TRBJ1-2; maybe TRBD1 (5 bases). Between the trimmed V and J ends, which lost 0 bases and 4 bases, there was a span of 6 bases. This CDR3 contains 13 residues. Germline loops: CDR1 SGHDN, CDR2 FVKESK. Drawing the rest from reference TRBV14 and TRBJ1-2, the complete variable domain is EAGVTQFPSHSVIEKGQTVTLRCDPISGHDNLYWYRRVMGKEIKFLLHFVKESKQDESGMPNNRFLAERTGGTYSTLKVQPAELEDSGVYFCASSQDQGYGYTFGSGTRLTVV.

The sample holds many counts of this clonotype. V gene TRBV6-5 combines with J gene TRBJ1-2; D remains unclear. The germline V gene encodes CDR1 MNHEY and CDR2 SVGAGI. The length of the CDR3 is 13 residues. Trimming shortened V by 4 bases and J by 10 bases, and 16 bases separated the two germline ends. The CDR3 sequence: CASSLYYNEDYTF. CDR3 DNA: TGTGCCAGCAGTTTGTATTACAACGAGGACTACACCTTC.

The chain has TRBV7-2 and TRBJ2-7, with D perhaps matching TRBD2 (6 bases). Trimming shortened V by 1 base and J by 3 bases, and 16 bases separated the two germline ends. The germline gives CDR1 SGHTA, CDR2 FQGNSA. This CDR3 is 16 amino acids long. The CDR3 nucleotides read TGTGCCAGCAGCTTAGTCCCCGGAGGGCTAGGCTACGAGCAGTACTTC. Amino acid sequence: CASSLVPGGLGYEQYF.

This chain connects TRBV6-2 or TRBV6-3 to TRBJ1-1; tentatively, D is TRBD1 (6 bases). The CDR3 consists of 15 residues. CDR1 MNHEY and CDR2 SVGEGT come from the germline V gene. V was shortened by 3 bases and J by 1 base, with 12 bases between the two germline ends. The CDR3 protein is CASSYQGKGNTEAFF. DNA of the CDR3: TGTGCCAGCAGTTATCAGGGGAAGGGGAACACTGAAGCTTTCTTT.

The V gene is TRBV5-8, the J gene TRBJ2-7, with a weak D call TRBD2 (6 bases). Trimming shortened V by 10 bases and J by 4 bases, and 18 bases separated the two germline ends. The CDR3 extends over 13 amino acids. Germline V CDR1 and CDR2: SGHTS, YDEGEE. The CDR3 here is CAPPVEGRYEQYF. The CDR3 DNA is TGTGCCCCCCCCGTGGAGGGGCGGTACGAGCAGTACTTC.

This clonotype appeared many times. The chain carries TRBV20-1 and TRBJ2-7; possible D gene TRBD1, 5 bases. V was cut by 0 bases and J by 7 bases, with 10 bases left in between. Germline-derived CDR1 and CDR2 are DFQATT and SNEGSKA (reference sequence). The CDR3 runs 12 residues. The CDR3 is CSAREGAREQYF. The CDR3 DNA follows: TGCAGTGCTAGAGAAGGGGCTCGGGAGCAGTACTTC.

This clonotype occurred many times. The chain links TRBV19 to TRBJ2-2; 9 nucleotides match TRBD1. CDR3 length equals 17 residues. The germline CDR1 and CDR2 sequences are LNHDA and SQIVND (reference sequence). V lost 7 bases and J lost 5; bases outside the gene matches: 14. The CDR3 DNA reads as TGTGCCAGTACCTCAAGTCAGGGGACAGGGAGAACCGGGGAGCTGTTTTTT. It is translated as CASTSSQGTGRTGELFF.

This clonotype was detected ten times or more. The CDR3 DNA sequence: TGTGCCAGCAGTCTCGACAGGGGGCCCTCCACCTTC. The encoded protein is CASSLDRGPSTF. V is TRBV6-2 or TRBV6-3 and J is TRBJ1-2, with 10 bases aligning to TRBD1. CDR1 and CDR2 (germline): MNHEY, SVGEGT. This CDR3 spans 12 amino acids. Trimming cost V 5 bases and J 13 bases; bases outside gene matches: 7.

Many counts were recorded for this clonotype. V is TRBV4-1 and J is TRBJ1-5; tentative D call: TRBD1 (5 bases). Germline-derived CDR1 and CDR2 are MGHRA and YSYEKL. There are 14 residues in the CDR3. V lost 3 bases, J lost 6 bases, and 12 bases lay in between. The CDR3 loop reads CASSQVQGVQPQHF. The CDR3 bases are TGCGCCAGCAGCCAGGTCCAAGGGGTTCAGCCCCAGCATTTT.

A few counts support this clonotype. CDR3: CASSRMGLYEQYF. In DNA, the CDR3 is TGCGCCAGCAGCCGAATGGGCCTCTACGAGCAGTACTTC. V usage is TRBV5-1 and J usage is TRBJ2-7, with D hard to call. The CDR3 has 13 amino acids. V was shortened by 4 bases and J by 3 bases, with 11 bases between the two germline ends. The germline gives CDR1 SGHRS, CDR2 YFSETQ.

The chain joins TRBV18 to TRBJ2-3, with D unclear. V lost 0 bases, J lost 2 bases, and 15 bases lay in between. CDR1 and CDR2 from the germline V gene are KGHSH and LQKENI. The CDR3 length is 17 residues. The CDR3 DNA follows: TGTGCCAGCTCACCACCGGGCCAAGGATCTTTCACAGATACGCAGTATTTT. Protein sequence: CASSPPGQGSFTDTQYF. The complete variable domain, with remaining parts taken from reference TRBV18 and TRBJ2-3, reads NAGVMQNPRHLVRRRGQEARLRCSPMKGHSHVYWYRQLPEEGLKFMVYLQKENIIDESGMPKERFSAEFPKEGPSILRIQQVVRGDSAAYFCASSPPGQGSFTDTQYFGPGTRLTVL.

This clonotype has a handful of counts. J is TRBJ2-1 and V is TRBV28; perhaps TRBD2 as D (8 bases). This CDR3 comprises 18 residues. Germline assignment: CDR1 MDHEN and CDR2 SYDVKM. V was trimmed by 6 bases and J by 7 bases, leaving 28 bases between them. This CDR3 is CASSWWEYAAGGQNEQFF. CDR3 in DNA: TGTGCCAGCAGCTGGTGGGAATATGCTGCGGGGGGACAGAATGAGCAGTTCTTC.

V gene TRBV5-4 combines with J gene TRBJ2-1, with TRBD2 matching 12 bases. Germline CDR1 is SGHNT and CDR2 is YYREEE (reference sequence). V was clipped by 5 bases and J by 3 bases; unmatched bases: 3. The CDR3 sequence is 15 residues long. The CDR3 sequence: CASSSTSGGYNEQFF. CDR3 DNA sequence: TGTGCCAGCAGTTCGACTAGCGGGGGCTACAATGAGCAGTTCTTC.

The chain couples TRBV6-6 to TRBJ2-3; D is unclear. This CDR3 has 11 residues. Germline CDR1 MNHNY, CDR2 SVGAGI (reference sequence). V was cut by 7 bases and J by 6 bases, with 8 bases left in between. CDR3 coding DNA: TGTGCCAGCACCCGTAAGGATACGCAGTATTTT. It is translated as CASTRKDTQYF.

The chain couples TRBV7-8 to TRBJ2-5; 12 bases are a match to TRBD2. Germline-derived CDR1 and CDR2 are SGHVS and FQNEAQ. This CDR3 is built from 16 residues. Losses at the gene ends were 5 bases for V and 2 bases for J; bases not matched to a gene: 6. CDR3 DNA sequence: TGTGCCAGCAGCCCTCTAGCGGGGGGGCGTCAAGAGACCCAGTACTTC. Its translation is CASSPLAGGRQETQYF. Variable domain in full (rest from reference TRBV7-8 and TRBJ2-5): GAGVSQSPRYKVAKRGQDVALRCDPISGHVSLFWYQQALGQGPEFLTYFQNEAQLDKSGLPSDRFFAERPEGSVSTLKIQRTQQEDSAVYLCASSPLAGGRQETQYFGPGTRLLVL.

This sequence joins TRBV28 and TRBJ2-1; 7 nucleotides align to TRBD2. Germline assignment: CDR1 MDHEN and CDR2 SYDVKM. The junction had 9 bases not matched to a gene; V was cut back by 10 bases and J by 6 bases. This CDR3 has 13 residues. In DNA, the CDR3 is TGTGCCACCCCAAGCGGGAAGGTCAATGAGCAGTTCTTC. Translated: CATPSGKVNEQFF.

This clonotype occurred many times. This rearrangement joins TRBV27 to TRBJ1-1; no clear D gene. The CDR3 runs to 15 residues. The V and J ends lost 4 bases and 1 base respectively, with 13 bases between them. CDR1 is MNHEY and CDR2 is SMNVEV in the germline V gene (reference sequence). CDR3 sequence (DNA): TGTGCCAGCAGTTCCGCCCCCCCCACGAACACTGAAGCTTTCTTT. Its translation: CASSSAPPTNTEAFF.

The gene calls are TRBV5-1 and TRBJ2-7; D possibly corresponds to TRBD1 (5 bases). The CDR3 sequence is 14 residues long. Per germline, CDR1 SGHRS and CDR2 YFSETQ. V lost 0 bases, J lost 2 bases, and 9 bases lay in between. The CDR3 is CASSLGARAYEQYF. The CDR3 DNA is TGCGCCAGCAGCTTGGGGGCCAGGGCCTACGAGCAGTACTTC.

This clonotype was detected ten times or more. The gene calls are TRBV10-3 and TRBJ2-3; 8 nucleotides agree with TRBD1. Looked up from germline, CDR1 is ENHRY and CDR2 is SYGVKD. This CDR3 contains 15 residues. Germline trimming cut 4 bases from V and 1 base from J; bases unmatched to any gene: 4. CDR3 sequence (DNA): TGTGCCATCAGTGGACAGGGGTTAGGCACAGATACGCAGTATTTT. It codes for CAISGQGLGTDTQYF.

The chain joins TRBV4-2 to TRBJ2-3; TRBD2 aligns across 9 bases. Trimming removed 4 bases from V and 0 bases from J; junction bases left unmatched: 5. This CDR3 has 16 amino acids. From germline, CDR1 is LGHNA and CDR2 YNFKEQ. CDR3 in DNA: TGTGCCAGCAGCCGAGTAGCGGGGGAAAGCACAGATACGCAGTATTTT. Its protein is CASSRVAGESTDTQYF.

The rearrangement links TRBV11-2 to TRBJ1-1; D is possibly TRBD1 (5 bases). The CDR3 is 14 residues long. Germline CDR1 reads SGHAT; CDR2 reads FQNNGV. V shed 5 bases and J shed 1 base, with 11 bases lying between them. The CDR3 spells CASSKGRENTEAFF. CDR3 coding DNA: TGTGCCAGCAGCAAGGGACGGGAGAACACTGAAGCTTTCTTT.

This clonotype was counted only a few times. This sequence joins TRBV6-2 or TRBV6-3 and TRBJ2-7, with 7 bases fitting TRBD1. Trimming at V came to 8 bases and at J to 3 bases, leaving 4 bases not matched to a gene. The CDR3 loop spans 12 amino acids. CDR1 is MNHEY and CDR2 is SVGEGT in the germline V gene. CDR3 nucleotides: TGTGCCAGCGGGGACAGACGCTACGAGCAGTACTTC. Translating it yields CASGDRRYEQYF.

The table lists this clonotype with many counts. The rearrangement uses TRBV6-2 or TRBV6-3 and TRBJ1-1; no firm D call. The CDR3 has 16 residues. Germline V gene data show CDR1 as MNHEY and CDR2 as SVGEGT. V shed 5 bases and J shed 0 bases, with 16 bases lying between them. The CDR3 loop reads CASSASRTRLNTEAFF. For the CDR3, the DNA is TGTGCCAGCAGTGCCTCACGCACCAGGTTGAACACTGAAGCTTTCTTT.

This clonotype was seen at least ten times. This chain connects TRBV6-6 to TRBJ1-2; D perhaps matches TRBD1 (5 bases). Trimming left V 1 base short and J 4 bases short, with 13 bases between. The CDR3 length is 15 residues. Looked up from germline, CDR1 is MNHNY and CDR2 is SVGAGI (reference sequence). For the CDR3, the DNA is TGTGCCAGCAGTTACTTATCCGGGACGGCCTATGGCTACACCTTC. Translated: CASSYLSGTAYGYTF.